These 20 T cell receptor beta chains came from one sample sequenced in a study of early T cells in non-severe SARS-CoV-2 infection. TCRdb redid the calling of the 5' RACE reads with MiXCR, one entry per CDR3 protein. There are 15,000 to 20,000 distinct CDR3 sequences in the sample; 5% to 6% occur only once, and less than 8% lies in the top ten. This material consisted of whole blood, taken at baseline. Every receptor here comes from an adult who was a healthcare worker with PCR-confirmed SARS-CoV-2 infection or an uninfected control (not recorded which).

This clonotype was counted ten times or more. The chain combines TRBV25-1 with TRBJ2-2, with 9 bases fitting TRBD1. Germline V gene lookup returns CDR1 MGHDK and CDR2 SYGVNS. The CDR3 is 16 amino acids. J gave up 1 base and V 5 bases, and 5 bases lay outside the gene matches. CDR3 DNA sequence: TGTGCCAGCAGTCACAGGGGGCCCGGGAACACCGGGGAGCTGTTTTTT. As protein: CASSHRGPGNTGELFF.

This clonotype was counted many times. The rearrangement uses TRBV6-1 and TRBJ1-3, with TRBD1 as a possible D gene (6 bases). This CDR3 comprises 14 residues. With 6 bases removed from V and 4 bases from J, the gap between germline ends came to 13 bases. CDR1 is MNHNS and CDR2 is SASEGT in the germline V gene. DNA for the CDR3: TGTGCCAGCAGCGCCACAGGGTCAGGAAACACCATATATTTT. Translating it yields CASSATGSGNTIYF.

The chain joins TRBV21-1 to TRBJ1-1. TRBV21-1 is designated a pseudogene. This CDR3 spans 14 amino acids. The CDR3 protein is CASSPQAWNTEAFF. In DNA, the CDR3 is TGTGCCAGCAGCCCCCAGGCCTGGAACACTGAAGCTTTCTTT.

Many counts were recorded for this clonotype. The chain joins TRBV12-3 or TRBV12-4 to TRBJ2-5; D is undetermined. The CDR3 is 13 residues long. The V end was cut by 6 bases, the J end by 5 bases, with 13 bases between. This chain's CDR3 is CASSTLPWETQYF. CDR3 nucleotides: TGTGCCAGCAGCACACTACCGTGGGAGACCCAGTACTTC.

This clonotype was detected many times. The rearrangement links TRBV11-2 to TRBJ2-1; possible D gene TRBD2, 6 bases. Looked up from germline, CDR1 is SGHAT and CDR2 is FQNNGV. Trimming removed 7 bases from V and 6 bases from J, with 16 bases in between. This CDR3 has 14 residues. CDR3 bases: TGTGCCAGCACTGAGGGGCGGAGGGGCAATGAGCAGTTCTTC. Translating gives CASTEGRRGNEQFF.

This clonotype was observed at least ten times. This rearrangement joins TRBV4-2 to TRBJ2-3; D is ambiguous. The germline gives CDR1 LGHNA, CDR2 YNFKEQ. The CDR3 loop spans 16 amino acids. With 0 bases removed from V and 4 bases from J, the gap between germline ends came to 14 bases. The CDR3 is CASSQEVGATADTQYF. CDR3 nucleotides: TGTGCCAGCAGCCAAGAGGTTGGCGCGACGGCAGATACGCAGTATTTT.

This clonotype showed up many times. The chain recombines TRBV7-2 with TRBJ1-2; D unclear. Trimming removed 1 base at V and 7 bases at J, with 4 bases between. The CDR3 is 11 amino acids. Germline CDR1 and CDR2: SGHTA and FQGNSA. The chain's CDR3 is CASSLGAGYTF. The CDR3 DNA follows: TGTGCCAGCAGCTTAGGGGCTGGCTACACCTTC.

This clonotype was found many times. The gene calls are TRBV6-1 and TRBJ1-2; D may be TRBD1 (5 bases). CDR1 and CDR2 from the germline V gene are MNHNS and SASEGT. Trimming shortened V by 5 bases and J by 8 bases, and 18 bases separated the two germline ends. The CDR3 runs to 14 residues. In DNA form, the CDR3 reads TGTGCCAGCAGTCCTACAAGGGGCCTGGAGGGCTACACCTTC. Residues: CASSPTRGLEGYTF.

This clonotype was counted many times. CDR3 coding DNA: TGCGCCAGCAGCTTGGGGCAGAGGGTTGACGAGCAGTACTTC. Translation gives CASSLGQRVDEQYF. This rearrangement joins TRBV5-1 to TRBJ2-7, with D possibly matching TRBD2 (5 bases). The CDR3 loop spans 14 amino acids. The germline V and J ends were trimmed by 0 bases and 5 bases, with 12 bases remaining between them. Germline lookup yields CDR1 SGHRS and CDR2 YFSETQ.

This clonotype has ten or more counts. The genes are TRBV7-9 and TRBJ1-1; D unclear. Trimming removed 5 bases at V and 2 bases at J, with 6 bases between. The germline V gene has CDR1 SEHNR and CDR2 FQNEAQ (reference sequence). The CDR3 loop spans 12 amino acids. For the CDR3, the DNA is TGTGCCAGCAGCATGGTAAACACTGAAGCTTTCTTT. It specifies CASSMVNTEAFF.

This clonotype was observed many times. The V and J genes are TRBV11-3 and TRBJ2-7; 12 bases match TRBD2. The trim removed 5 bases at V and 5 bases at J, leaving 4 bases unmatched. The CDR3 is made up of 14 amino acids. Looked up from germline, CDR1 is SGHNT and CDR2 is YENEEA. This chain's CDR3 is CASSTSGGPHEQYF. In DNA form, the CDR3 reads TGTGCCAGCAGCACTAGCGGGGGGCCCCACGAGCAGTACTTC. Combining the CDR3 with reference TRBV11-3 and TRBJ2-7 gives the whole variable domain EAGVVQSPRYKIIEKKQPVAFWCNPISGHNTLYWYLQNLGQGPELLIRYENEEAVDDSQLPKDRFSAERLKGVDSTLKIQPAELGDSAVYLCASSTSGGPHEQYFGPGTRLTVT.

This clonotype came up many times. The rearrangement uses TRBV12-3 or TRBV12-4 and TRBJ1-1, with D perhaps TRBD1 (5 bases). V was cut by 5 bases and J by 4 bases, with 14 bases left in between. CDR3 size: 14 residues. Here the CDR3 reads CASSPGQVGTEAFF. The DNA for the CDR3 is TGTGCCAGCAGTCCCGGACAAGTTGGCACTGAAGCTTTCTTT.

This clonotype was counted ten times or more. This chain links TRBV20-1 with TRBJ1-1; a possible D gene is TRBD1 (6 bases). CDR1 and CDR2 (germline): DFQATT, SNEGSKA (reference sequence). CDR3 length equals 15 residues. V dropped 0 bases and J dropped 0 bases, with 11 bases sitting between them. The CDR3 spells CSARDLRGLNTEAFF. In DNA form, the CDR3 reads TGCAGTGCTAGAGATCTGCGGGGGCTGAACACTGAAGCTTTCTTT.

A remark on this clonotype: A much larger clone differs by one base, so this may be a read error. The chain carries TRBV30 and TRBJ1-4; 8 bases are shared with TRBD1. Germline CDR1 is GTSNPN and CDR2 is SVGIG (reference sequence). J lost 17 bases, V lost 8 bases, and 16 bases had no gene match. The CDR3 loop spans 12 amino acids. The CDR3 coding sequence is TGTGCCCGGACCCAAGACAGGGGTGAATTTTTTTTT. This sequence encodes CARTQDRGEFFF.

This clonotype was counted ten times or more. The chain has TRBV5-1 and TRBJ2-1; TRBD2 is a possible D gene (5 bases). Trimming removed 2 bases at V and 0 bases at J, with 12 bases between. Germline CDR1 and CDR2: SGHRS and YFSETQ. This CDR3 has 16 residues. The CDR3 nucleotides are TGCGCCAGCAGCTTTACTTCGGACTTCTCCTACAATGAGCAGTTCTTC. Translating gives CASSFTSDFSYNEQFF.

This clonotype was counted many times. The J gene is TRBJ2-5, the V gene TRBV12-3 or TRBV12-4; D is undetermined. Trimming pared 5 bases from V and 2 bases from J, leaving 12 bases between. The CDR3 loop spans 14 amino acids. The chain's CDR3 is CASSAGPTQETQYF. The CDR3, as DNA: TGTGCCAGCAGTGCCGGACCAACTCAAGAGACCCAGTACTTC.

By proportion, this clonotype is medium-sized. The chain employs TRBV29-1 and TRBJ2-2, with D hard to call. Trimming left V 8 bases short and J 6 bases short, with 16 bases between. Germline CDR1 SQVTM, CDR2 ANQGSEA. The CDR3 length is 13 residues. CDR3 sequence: CSFYIPAAGELFF. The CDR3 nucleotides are TGCAGCTTTTATATCCCCGCGGCCGGGGAGCTGTTTTTT.

The CDR3 coding sequence is TGCAGTGCTAGAGATCTAAGGTCACCCTACAATGAGCAGTTCTTC. This sequence encodes CSARDLRSPYNEQFF. The chain employs TRBV20-1 and TRBJ2-1; D gene uncertain. Between the trimmed V and J ends, which lost 0 bases and 2 bases, there was a span of 11 bases. Germline loops: CDR1 DFQATT, CDR2 SNEGSKA (reference sequence). The CDR3 runs 15 residues.

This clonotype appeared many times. The DNA of the CDR3 is TGTGCCAGCAGGCAGGTTCTACCCTACGAGCAGTACTTC. Protein: CASRQVLPYEQYF. The chain carries TRBV6-1 and TRBJ2-7; D call uncertain. V was trimmed by 6 bases and J by 2 bases, leaving 11 bases between them. This CDR3 has 13 amino acids. The germline V gene encodes CDR1 MNHNS and CDR2 SASEGT.

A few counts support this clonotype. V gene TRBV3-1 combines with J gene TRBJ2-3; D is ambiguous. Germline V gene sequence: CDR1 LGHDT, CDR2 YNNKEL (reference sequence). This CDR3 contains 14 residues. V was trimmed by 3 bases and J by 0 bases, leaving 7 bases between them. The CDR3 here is CASSQHGSTDTQYF. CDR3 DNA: TGTGCCAGCAGCCAGCACGGAAGCACAGATACGCAGTATTTT.